A selection of T cell receptor beta chains follows, all from one sample in a study of T cell repertoires in cytomegalovirus infection. Each CDR3 protein is one row after TCRdb ran MiXCR on the reads. The table has 150,000 or so distinct CDR3 sequences, roughly a fifth seen once. The antigens of these receptors remain unknown. The sequences come from CD8+ T cells from cultured PBMCs, collected from culture after CMV antigen stimulation. These receptors were collected from a human donor in good health (CMV status not recorded). Some clones in this sample may be carry-over from other donors' samples. CDR3s include the opening cysteine and the closing phenylalanine or tryptophan. The D gene is left open where the match is weak. The size entry is marked missing in some rows and otherwise reads once, few, many or a size class.

size	D	V	J	DNA	CDR3
few	.	TRBV4-2	TRBJ1-6	TGTGCCAGCAGCGTCCGGGGTGCTAATTCACCCCTCCACTTT	CASSVRGANSPLHF
few	.	TRBV7-9	TRBJ1-1	TGTGCCAGCAGCCGGGACGGCACTGAAGCTTTCTTT	CASSRDGTEAFF
.	.	TRBV28	TRBJ1-2	TGTGCCAGCAGTGATCAACAGGGATGGGACGGCTACACCTTC	CASSDQQGWDGYTF
few	.	TRBV7-6	TRBJ1-5	TGTGCCAGCAGCCCACCCTGGTCGGAGACCCAGCATTTT	CASSPPWSETQHF
few	.	TRBV20-1	TRBJ2-1	TGCAGTGCTCTCTTCGGGACCTTATACAATGAGCAGTTCTTC	CSALFGTLYNEQFF
.	.	TRBV6-2/TRBV6-3	TRBJ2-7	TGTGCCAGCAGTTACATGGGCGTCCCCTACGAGCAGTACTTC	CASSYMGVPYEQYF
few	.	TRBV7-9	TRBJ2-1	TGTGCCAGCAGCTTGGGAGGGGGAACCTACAATGAGCAGTTCTTC	CASSLGGGTYNEQFF
.	.	TRBV4-1	TRBJ1-1	TGCGCCAGCAGCCAAGTGTTTAGGGACCCTGAAGCTTTCTTT	CASSQVFRDPEAFF
few	.	TRBV27	TRBJ1-1	TGTGCCAGCAGTTTGGGGTTGGGGAATAATCCGACTGAAGCTTTCTTT	CASSLGLGNNPTEAFF
.	.	TRBV27	TRBJ2-1	TGTGCCAGCAGTTTCAGGTTCGATGAGCAGTTCTTC	CASSFRFDEQFF
.	.	TRBV7-9	TRBJ2-7	TGTGCCAGCAGCTCAGAAGAAACAACCTACGAGCAGTACTTC	CASSSEETTYEQYF
.	.	TRBV7-9	TRBJ2-1	TGTGCCAGCATCTTAGAGGTGGGAGGATACAATGAGCAGTTCTTC	CASILEVGGYNEQFF
many	.	TRBV7-8	TRBJ2-1	TGTGCCAGCAGTATAATTACGGGGAATGAGCAGTTCTTC	CASSIITGNEQFF
.	TRBD2	TRBV6-2/TRBV6-3	TRBJ2-1	TGTGCCAGCAGTTACTCGATGCTAGCGGGGAGGAGAAATGAGCAGTTCTTC	CASSYSMLAGRRNEQFF
.	TRBD2	TRBV11-2	TRBJ2-2	TGTGCCAGCACCCTAGCGGGTTGGCAGGGATCAAACACCGGGGAGCTGTTTTTT	CASTLAGWQGSNTGELFF
few	.	TRBV7-9	TRBJ2-7	TGTGCCAGCAGCCCCAGAGAAGGGGAATGGATCCACGAGCAGTACTTC	CASSPREGEWIHEQYF
few	.	TRBV4-2	TRBJ1-5	TGTGCCAGCAGCCAAGAGGCAGGGACGGATAGCAATCAGCCCCAGCATTTT	CASSQEAGTDSNQPQHF
.	.	TRBV4-1	TRBJ2-7	TGCGCCAGCAGCCAAGTTCCCGCGGACCCTTACGAGCAGTACTTC	CASSQVPADPYEQYF
.	.	TRBV6-1	TRBJ1-1	TGTGCCAGCAGTGAGACGGGTCGGTCTGAAGCTTTCTTT	CASSETGRSEAFF
.	TRBD1	TRBV13	TRBJ1-5	TGTGCCAGCAGCTCCAGGACAGGTAGCAATCAGCCCCAGCATTTT	CASSSRTGSNQPQHF
few	.	TRBV12-3/TRBV12-4	TRBJ2-1	TGTGCCAGCAGTTTATACCGGGGTACCTACAATGAGCAGTTCTTC	CASSLYRGTYNEQFF
few	TRBD2	TRBV10-2	TRBJ2-1	TGCGCCAGCAGTGAGCCGTTTATGGGGGGGGGTGAGCAGTTCTTC	CASSEPFMGGGEQFF
.	.	TRBV12-3/TRBV12-4	TRBJ1-1	TGTGCCAGCAGTTTACGGTCTCTTACTGAAGCTTTCTTT	CASSLRSLTEAFF
.	.	TRBV7-6	TRBJ2-2	TGTGCCAGCAGCTCCCCCGGGGATAAGAACACCGGGGAGCTGTTTTTT	CASSSPGDKNTGELFF
few	.	TRBV7-2	TRBJ2-7	TGTGCCAGCAGCTTAGCGGGCGGGATTTCCTACGAGCAGTACTTC	CASSLAGGISYEQYF